This TCR beta chain was captured by sequencing in a study of Graves' ophthalmopathy and Graves' hyperthyroidism. The sequenced template was RNA, covering the TCR beta CDR3 region. Amplification began with first-round RT-PCR using HTBI primers, then second-round multiplex PCR was performed. One entry per CDR3 protein results from TCRdb running MiXCR on the multiplex PCR reads. The sample gives 650,000 to 900,000 distinct CDR3 sequences, around 40% of which show up once; roughly 46% is in the top ten. In germline, CDR1 is SGHRS, CDR2 YFSETQ. The CDR3 consists of 15 residues. Trimming left V 2 bases short and J 0 bases short, with 9 bases between.

The J gene is TRBJ1-3, the V gene TRBV5-1, with D unresolved. Sequencing input: peripheral blood. The sequence was collected from an adult man with Graves' ophthalmopathy. This CDR3 is CASSFQAVSGNTIYF. Written as DNA, the CDR3 is TGCGCCAGCAGCTTTCAAGCGGTCTCTGGAAACACCATATATTTT.